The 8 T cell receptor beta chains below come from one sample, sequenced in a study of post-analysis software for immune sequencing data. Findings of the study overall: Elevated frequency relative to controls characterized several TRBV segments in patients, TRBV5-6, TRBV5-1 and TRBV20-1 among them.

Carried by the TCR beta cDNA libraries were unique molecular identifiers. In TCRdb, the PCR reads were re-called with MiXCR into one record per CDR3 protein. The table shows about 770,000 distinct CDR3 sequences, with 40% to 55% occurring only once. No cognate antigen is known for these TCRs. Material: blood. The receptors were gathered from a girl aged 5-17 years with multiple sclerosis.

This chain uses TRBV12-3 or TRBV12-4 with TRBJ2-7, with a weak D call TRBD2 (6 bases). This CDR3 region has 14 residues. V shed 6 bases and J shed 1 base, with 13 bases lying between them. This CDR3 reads CASSTGTESYEQYF. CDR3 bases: TGTGCCAGCAGCACCGGGACTGAGTCCTACGAGCAGTACTTC.

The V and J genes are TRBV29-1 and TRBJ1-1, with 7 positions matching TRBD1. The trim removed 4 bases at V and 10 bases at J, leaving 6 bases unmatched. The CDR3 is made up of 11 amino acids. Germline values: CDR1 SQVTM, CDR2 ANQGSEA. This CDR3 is CSVGTGLGAFF. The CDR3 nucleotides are TGCAGCGTTGGGACAGGTCTCGGAGCTTTCTTT.

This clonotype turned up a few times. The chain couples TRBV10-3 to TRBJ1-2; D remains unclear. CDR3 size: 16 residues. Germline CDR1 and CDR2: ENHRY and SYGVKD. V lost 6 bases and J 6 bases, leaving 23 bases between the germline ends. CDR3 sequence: CAISQNLAGQENGYTF. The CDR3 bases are TGTGCCATCAGCCAAAATTTGGCGGGCCAGGAAAATGGCTACACCTTC.

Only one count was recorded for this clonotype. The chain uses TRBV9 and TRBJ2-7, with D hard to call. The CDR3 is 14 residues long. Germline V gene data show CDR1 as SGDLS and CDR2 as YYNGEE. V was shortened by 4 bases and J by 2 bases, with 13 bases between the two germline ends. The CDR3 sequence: CASSPGRVAYEQYF. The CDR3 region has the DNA TGTGCCAGCAGCCCCGGAAGGGTCGCCTACGAGCAGTACTTC.

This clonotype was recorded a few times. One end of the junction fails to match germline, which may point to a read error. In DNA, the CDR3 is TGCAGCGTTGAAGATGCTGGGATCCCCTACAATGAGCGGTTCTTC. The encoded protein is CSVEDAGIPYNERFF. The chain joins TRBV29-1 to TRBJ2-1; D is unresolved. Germline CDR1 SQVTM, CDR2 ANQGSEA. The CDR3 consists of 15 residues.

CDR3 DNA sequence: TGTGCCAGCAGCACCCCCTGGGGGGAGGGTGAGACAGATACGCAGTATTTT. Translating gives CASSTPWGEGETDTQYF. The chain carries TRBV12-3 or TRBV12-4 and TRBJ2-3; TRBD2 aligns across 7 bases. The V segment lost 6 bases and the J segment 3 bases; nucleotides outside the gene matches: 15. The CDR3 loop spans 17 amino acids.

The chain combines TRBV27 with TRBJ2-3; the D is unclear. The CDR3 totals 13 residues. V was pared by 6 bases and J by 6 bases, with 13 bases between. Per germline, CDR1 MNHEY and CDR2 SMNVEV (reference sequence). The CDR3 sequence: CASRLGFGDTQYF. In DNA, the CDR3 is TGTGCCAGCAGGTTGGGTTTTGGGGATACGCAGTATTTT.

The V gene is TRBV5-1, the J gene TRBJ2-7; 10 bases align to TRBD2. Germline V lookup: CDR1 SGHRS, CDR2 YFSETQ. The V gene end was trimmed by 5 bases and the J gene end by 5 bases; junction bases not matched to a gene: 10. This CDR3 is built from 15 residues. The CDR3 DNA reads TGCGCCAGCAGTTTTGGTGGACTAGCGGCAGACGAGCAGTACTTC. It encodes CASSFGGLAADEQYF.